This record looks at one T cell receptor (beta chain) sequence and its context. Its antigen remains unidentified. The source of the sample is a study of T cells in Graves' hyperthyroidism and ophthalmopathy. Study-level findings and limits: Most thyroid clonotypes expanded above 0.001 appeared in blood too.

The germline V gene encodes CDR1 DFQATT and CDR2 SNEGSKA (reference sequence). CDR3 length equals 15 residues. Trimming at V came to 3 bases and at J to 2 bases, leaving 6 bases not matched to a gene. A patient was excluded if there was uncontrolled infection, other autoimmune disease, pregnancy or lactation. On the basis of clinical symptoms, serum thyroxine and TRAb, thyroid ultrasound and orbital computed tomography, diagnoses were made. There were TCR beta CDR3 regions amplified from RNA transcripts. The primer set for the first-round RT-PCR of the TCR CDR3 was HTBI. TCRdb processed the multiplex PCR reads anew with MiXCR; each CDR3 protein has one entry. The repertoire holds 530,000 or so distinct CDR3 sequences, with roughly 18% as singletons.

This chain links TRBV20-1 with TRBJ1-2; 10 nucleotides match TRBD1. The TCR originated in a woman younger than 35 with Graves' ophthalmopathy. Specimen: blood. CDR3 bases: TGCAGTGCTAGGACAGGGGGCCTGGGCAACTATGGCTACACCTTC. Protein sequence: CSARTGGLGNYGYTF.